This TCR beta chain stems from a study of T cell repertoires in cytomegalovirus infection. The wider study: The authors relied on CMV epitopes, both recently identified HLA-C-restricted and well-studied HLA-B-restricted. Shared public TCR beta signatures pointed to both CMV infection and a matching HLA type. Study-level results: Cumulated frequencies of public TCR beta families served to identify carriers of CMV plus the relevant HLA.

Notes on this clonotype: Its specificity is not known.

TCRdb processed the reads anew with MiXCR; each CDR3 protein has one entry. The sample comprises hundreds of thousands of distinct CDR3 sequences, roughly 30% of which are singletons, and around 15% rests with the top ten. This specimen was cultured CD8+ T cells from PBMCs, taken from culture after CMV antigen stimulation. This receptor was obtained from a human donor in good health (CMV status not recorded). Some clones in this sample may be carry-over from other donors' samples.

The CDR3 loop is CATSINGADTQYF. The DNA for the CDR3 is TGTGCCACCAGCATCAATGGGGCGGATACGCAGTATTTT. The chain uses TRBV15 and TRBJ2-3; a weak D match, TRBD1 (5 bases). Trimming took 4 bases from V and 6 from J, leaving 11 bases between them. The germline V gene has CDR1 LNHNV and CDR2 YYDKDF (reference sequence). The CDR3 has 13 residues.